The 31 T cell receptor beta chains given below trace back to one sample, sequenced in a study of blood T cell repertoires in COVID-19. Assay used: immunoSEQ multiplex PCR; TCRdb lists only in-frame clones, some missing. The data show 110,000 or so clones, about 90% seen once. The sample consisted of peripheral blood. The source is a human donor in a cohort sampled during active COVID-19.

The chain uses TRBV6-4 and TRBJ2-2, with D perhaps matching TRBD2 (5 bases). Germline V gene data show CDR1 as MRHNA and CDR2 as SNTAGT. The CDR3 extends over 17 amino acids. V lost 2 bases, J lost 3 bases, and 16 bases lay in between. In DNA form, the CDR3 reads TGTGCCAGCAGTGACACCGGACTCCACAACCACACCGGGGAGCTGTTTTTT. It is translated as CASSDTGLHNHTGELFF.

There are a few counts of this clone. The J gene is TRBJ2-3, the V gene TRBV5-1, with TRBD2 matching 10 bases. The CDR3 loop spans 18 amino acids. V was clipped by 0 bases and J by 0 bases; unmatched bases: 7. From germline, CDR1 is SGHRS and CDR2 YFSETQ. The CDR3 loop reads CASSLEPGLAKSTDTQYF. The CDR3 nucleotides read TGCGCCAGCAGCTTGGAACCGGGACTAGCGAAAAGCACAGATACGCAGTATTTT.

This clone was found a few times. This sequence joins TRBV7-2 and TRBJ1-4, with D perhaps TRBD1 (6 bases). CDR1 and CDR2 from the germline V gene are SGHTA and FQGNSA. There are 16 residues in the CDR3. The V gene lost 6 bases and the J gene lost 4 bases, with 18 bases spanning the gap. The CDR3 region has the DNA TGTGCCAGCAGGGAGACGGGGGGGGCGGTTAATGAAAAACTGTTTTTT. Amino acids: CASRETGGAVNEKLFF.

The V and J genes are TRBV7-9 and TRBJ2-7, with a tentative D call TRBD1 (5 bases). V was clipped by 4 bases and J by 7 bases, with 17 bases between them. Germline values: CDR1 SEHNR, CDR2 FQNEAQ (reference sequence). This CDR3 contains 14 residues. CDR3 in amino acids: CASSSPPTAREQYF. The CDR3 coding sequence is TGTGCCAGCAGCTCGCCCCCGACAGCCCGGGAGCAGTACTTC.

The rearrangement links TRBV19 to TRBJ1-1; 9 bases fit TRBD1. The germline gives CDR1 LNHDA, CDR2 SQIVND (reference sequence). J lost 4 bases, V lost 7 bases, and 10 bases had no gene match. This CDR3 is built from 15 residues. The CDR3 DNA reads TGTGCCAGTAACCCATCCGGGACAGGGTTCACTGAAGCTTTCTTT. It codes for CASNPSGTGFTEAFF.

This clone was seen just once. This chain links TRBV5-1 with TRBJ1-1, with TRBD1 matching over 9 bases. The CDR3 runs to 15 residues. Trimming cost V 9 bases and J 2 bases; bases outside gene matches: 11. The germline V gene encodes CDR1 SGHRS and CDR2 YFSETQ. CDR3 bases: TGCGCCACTTCACTTACAGGGGGCGTAAACACTGAAGCTTTCTTT. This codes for CATSLTGGVNTEAFF.

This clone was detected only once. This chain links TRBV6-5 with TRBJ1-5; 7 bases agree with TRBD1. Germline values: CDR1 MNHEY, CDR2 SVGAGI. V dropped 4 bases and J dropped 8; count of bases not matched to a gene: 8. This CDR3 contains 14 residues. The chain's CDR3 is CASSLTGSREPQHF. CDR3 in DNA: TGTGCCAGCAGTTTGACAGGGTCCAGGGAGCCCCAGCATTTT.

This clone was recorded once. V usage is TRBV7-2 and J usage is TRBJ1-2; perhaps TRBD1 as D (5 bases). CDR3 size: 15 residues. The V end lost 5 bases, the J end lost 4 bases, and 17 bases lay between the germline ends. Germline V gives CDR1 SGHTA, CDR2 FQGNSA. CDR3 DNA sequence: TGTGCCAGCAGCCCCCCGGAGAGACAGACCTATGGCTACACCTTC. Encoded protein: CASSPPERQTYGYTF.

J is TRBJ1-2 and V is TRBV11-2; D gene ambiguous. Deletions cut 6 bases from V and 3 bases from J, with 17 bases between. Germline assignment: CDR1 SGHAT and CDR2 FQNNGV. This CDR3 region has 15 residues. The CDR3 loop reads CASSSIRREDYGYTF. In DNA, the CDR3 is TGTGCCAGCAGTTCCATTAGGAGGGAAGACTATGGCTACACCTTC.

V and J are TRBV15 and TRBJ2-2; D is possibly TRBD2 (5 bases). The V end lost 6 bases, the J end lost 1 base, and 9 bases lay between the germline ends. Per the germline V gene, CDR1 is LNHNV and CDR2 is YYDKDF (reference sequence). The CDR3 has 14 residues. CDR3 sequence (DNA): TGTGCCACCAGGACTACAAGGAACACCGGGGAGCTGTTTTTT. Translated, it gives CATRTTRNTGELFF.

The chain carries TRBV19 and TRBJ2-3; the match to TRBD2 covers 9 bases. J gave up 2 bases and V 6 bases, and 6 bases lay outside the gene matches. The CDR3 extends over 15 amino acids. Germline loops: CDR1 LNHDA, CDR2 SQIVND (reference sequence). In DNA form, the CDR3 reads TGTGCCAGTAGCCTTTCTAGCGGGAACACAGATACGCAGTATTTT. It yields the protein CASSLSSGNTDTQYF. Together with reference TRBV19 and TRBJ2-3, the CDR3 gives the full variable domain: DGGITQSPKYLFRKEGQNVTLSCEQNLNHDAMYWYRQDPGQGLRLIYYSQIVNDFQKGDIAEGYSVSREKKESFPLTVTSAQKNPTAFYLCASSLSSGNTDTQYFGPGTRLTVL.

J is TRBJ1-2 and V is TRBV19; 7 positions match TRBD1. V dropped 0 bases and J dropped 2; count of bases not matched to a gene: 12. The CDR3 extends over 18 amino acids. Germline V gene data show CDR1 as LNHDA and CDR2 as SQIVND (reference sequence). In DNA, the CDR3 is TGTGCCAGTAGTATAGATCAGGTAACCAGGGGACAGAACTATGGCTACACCTTC. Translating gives CASSIDQVTRGQNYGYTF.

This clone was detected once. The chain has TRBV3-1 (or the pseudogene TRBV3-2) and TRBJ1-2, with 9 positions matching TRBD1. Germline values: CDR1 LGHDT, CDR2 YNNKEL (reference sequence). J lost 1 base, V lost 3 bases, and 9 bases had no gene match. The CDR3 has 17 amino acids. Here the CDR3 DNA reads TGTGCCAGCAGCCAGACGGGACAGGGTTTGGATAACTATGGCTACACCTTC. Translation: CASSQTGQGLDNYGYTF.

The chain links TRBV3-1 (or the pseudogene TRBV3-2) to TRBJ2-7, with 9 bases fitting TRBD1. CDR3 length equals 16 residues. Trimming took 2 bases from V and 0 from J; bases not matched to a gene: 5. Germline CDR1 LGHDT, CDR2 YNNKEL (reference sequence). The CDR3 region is CASSQLPGQGSYEQYF. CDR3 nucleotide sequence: TGTGCCAGCAGCCAATTACCGGGACAGGGCTCCTACGAGCAGTACTTC.

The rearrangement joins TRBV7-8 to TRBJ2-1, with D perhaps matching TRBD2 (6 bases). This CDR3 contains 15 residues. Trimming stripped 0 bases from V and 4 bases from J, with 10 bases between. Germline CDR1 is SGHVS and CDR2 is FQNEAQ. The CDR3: CASSLASGTYNEQFF. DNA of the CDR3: TGTGCCAGCAGCTTAGCGTCAGGGACTTACAATGAGCAGTTCTTC.

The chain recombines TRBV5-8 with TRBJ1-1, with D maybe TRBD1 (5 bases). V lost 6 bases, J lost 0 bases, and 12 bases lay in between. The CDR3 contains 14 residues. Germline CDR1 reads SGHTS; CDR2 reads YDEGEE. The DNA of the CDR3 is TGTGCCAGCACCTGGGGCACATTGAACACTGAAGCTTTCTTT. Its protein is CASTWGTLNTEAFF.

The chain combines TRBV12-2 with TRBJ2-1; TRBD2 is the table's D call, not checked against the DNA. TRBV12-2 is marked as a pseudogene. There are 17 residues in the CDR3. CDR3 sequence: CASRPRPASLSYNEQFF. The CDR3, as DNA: TGTGCAAGTCGCCCGCGGCCGGCCTCACTCTCCTACAATGAGCAGTTCTTC.

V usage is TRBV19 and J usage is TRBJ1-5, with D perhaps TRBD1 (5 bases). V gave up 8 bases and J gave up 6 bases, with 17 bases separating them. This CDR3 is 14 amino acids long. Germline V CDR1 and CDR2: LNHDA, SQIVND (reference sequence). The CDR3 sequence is CASSATRESQPQHF. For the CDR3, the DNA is TGTGCCAGTTCCGCAACCAGGGAAAGTCAGCCCCAGCATTTT.

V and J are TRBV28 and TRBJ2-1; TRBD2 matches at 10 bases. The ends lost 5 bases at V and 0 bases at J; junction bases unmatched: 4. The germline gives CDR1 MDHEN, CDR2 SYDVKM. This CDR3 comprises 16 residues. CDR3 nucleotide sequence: TGTGCCAGCAGTGTCTCTAGCGGGAGCTCCTACAATGAGCAGTTCTTC. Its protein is CASSVSSGSSYNEQFF.

The CDR3 DNA is TGTGCCAGTAGTATAGAACCCCAGGCCTACAATGAGCAGTTCTTC. It specifies CASSIEPQAYNEQFF. The chain combines TRBV19 with TRBJ2-1, with no clear D. The V end lost 0 bases, the J end lost 2 bases, and 8 bases lay between the germline ends. Germline V gene lookup returns CDR1 LNHDA and CDR2 SQIVND (reference sequence). This CDR3 comprises 15 residues.

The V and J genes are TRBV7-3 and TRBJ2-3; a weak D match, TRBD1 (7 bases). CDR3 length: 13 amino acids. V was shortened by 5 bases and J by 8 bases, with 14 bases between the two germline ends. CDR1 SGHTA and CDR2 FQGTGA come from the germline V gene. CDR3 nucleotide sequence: TGTGCCAGCAGCGGACCTCAGGGGGGTACGCAGTATTTT. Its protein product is CASSGPQGGTQYF.

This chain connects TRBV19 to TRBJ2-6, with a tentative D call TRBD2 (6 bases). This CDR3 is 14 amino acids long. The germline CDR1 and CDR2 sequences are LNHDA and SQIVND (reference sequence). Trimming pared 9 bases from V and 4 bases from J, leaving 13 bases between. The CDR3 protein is CASTHRGGANVLTF. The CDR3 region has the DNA TGTGCCAGCACCCACCGGGGGGGGGCCAACGTCCTGACTTTC.

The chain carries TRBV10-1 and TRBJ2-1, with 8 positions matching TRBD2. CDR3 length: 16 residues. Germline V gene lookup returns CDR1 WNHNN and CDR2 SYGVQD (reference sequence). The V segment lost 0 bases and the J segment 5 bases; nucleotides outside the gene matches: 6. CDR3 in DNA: TGCGCCAGCAGTGAGTCAAGCGGGAGTTGGGACAATGAGCAGTTCTTC. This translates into CASSESSGSWDNEQFF.

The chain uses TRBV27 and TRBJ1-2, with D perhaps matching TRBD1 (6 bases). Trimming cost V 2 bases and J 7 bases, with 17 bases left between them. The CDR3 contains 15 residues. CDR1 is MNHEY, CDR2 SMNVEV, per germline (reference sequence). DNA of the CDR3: TGTGCCAGCAGTTTAAATGACAGGCTAGGAGGTGGCTACACCTTC. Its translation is CASSLNDRLGGGYTF.

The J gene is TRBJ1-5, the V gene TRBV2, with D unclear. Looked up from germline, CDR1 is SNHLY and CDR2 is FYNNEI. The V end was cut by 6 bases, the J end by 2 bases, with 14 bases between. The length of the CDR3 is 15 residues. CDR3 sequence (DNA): TGTGCCAGCAGGGAGTCAGATTTGGGCAATCAGCCCCAGCATTTT. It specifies CASRESDLGNQPQHF.

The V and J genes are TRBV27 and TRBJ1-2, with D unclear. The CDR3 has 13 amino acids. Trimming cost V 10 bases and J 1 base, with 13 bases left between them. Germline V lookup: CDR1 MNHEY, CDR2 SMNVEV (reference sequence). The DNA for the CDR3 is TGTGCCACACTTGGCAGACTTAACTATGGCTACACCTTC. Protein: CATLGRLNYGYTF.

CDR3 sequence (DNA): TGTGCCAGCAGTGAAGGACTAGCGGGATCCTACGAGCAGTACTTC. Its protein product is CASSEGLAGSYEQYF. The chain has TRBV6-1 and TRBJ2-7; TRBD2 agrees at 11 bases. The CDR3 has 15 amino acids. The germline gives CDR1 MNHNS, CDR2 SASEGT. J gave up 1 base and V 1 base, and 0 bases lay outside the gene matches.

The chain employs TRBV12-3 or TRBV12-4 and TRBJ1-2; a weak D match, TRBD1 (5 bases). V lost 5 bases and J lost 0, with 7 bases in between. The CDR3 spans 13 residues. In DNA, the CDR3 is TGTGCCAGCAGTCCGACAGCTAACTATGGCTACACCTTC. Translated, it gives CASSPTANYGYTF.

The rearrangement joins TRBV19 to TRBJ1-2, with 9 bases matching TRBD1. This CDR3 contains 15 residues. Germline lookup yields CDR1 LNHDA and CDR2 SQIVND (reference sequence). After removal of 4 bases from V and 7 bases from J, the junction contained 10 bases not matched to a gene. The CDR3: CASSTDRGGLGGYTF. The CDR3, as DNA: TGTGCCAGTAGTACGGACAGGGGAGGACTAGGTGGCTACACCTTC.

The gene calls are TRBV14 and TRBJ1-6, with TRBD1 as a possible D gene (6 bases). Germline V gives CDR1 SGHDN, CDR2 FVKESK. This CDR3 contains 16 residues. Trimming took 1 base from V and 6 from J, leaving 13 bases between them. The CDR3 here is CASSQGQGPANSPLHF. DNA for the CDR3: TGTGCCAGCAGCCAAGGGCAGGGGCCCGCTAATTCACCCCTCCACTTT.

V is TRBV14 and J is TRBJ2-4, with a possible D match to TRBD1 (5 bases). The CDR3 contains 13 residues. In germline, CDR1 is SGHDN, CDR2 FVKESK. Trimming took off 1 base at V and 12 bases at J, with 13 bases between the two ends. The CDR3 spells CASSQVAGHGQYF. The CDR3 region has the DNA TGTGCCAGCAGCCAAGTGGCAGGGCATGGTCAGTACTTC.